These 8 T cell receptor beta chains share one sample of origin, sequenced in a study of T cell responses to AZD1222 COVID-19 vaccine. TCRdb keeps only in-frame clones here, not all; method: immunoSEQ multiplex PCR. This sample has tens of thousands of clones, with around 89% found just once. The sample was peripheral blood, taken on day 0 of AZD1222 vaccination. Source of these receptors: an adult in good health.

The rearrangement links TRBV4-1 to TRBJ2-1, with D tentatively TRBD1 (5 bases). The CDR3 is 18 residues long. V dropped 1 base and J dropped 4 bases, with 20 bases sitting between them. CDR1 is MGHRA and CDR2 is YSYEKL in the germline V gene. CDR3 in amino acids: CASSQVGRARRFYNEQFF. CDR3 nucleotide sequence: TGCGCCAGCAGCCAAGTAGGCAGGGCCCGCCGATTTTACAATGAGCAGTTCTTC.

V is TRBV19 and J is TRBJ2-7; D possibly uses TRBD1 or TRBD2 (5 bases each). CDR3 length equals 14 residues. Trimming left V 8 bases short and J 2 bases short, with 16 bases between. CDR1 is LNHDA, CDR2 SQIVND, per germline (reference sequence). The CDR3 region has the DNA TGTGCCAGTCGAATCCGGGACGGACCCTACGAGCAGTACTTC. The encoded protein is CASRIRDGPYEQYF.

V and J are TRBV7-2 and TRBJ2-5; D not certain. CDR1 and CDR2 from the germline V gene are SGHTA and FQGNSA. Trimming removed 1 base at V and 4 bases at J, with 4 bases between. The CDR3 spans 12 residues. The CDR3 sequence: CASSLVGETQYF. The CDR3 DNA reads as TGTGCCAGCAGCTTAGTAGGAGAGACCCAGTACTTC.

V is TRBV10-3 and J is TRBJ1-1; 9 nucleotides agree with TRBD1. This CDR3 is built from 15 residues. J gave up 1 base and V 9 bases, and 9 bases lay outside the gene matches. Germline assignment: CDR1 ENHRY and CDR2 SYGVKD. The CDR3 DNA is TGTGCCATATCACAGGGGGCTCAGAAGAACACTGAAGCTTTCTTT. Its protein is CAISQGAQKNTEAFF.

V is TRBV3-1 (or the pseudogene TRBV3-2) and J is TRBJ2-1, with 7 nucleotides matching TRBD2. Germline CDR1 is LGHDT and CDR2 is YNNKEL (reference sequence). CDR3 length equals 16 residues. V dropped 2 bases and J dropped 2; count of bases not matched to a gene: 6. The CDR3 sequence: CASSQREAPPYNEQFF. For the CDR3, the DNA is TGTGCCAGCAGCCAACGGGAGGCCCCCCCCTACAATGAGCAGTTCTTC.

The chain combines TRBV5-6 with TRBJ2-5; no definite D call. The CDR3 has 16 residues. The ends were cut back, 1 base at V and 5 bases at J, with 18 bases in the middle. Germline V gene lookup returns CDR1 SGHDT and CDR2 YYEEEE. The CDR3 loop is CASSLRVPKPQETQYF. Written as DNA, the CDR3 is TGTGCCAGCAGCTTGCGGGTTCCCAAACCCCAGGAGACCCAGTACTTC.

The V and J genes are TRBV10-3 and TRBJ2-7; 11 bases map to TRBD1. V trimming: 0 bases; J trimming: 7 bases; junction bases outside the gene matches: 5. CDR3 length: 15 residues. Germline V gene data show CDR1 as ENHRY and CDR2 as SYGVKD. CDR3 DNA: TGTGCCATCAGTGAGTCGGGACAGGGGGTGTCGGAGCAGTACTTC. Its protein product is CAISESGQGVSEQYF.

The V gene is TRBV7-9, the J gene TRBJ1-5; no definite D call. Trimming pared 2 bases from V and 6 bases from J, leaving 5 bases between. Germline CDR1 SEHNR, CDR2 FQNEAQ (reference sequence). This CDR3 region has 12 residues. The CDR3 is CASSLRGQPQHF. The CDR3 DNA sequence: TGTGCCAGCAGCTTACGCGGTCAGCCCCAGCATTTT.